The 6 T cell receptor beta chains below all came from one sample that was sequenced in a study of radiation and T cells in renal cell carcinoma. The time point denotes: blood 4 weeks post-SBRT, at nephrectomy. The treatment is: 15 Gy SBRT to primary tumor, nephrectomy 4 weeks later. Here immunoSEQ multiplex PCR was the method, and the copy in TCRdb shows in-frame clones only, minus some. The data contain tens of thousands of clones, approximately 80% of them singletons. The starting material was blood, obtained from a patient whose treatment included radiotherapy and nephrectomy. The receptor set was obtained from a man in his fifties with renal cell carcinoma.

This chain connects TRBV29-1 to TRBJ2-1, with TRBD2 matching over 10 bases. Trimming took 7 bases from V and 5 from J; bases not matched to a gene: 8. The CDR3 contains 14 residues. CDR1 SQVTM and CDR2 ANQGSEA come from the germline V gene. CDR3 in DNA: TGCAGCGCCCTAAGCGGGAGGGCTAACAATGAGCAGTTCTTC. Amino acid sequence: CSALSGRANNEQFF.

The V call is TRBV19, the J call TRBJ2-3; D not certain. V dropped 4 bases and J dropped 0 bases, with 5 bases sitting between them. CDR3 length: 13 residues. Germline assignment: CDR1 LNHDA and CDR2 SQIVND (reference sequence). This chain's CDR3 is CASSSQSTDTQYF. The CDR3 nucleotides read TGTGCCAGTAGTAGCCAGAGCACAGATACGCAGTATTTT.

V gene TRBV2 combines with J gene TRBJ2-2; D unclear. V shed 7 bases and J shed 6 bases, with 6 bases lying between them. The CDR3 sequence is 11 residues long. Germline CDR1 SNHLY, CDR2 FYNNEI. CDR3 in amino acids: CASTYAGELFF. CDR3 nucleotides: TGTGCCAGCACCTATGCCGGGGAGCTGTTTTTT. The entire variable domain, with the rest obtained from reference TRBV2 and TRBJ2-2, is as follows: EPEVTQTPSHQVTQMGQEVILRCVPISNHLYFYWYRQILGQKVEFLVSFYNNEISEKSEIFDDQFSVERPDGSNFTLKIRSTKLEDSAMYFCASTYAGELFFGEGSRLTVL.

The CDR3 nucleotides are TGTGCCAGCAGCTTACCAGCTTCCCGGGAGCTGTTTTTT. This gives the protein CASSLPASRELFF. The chain recombines TRBV11-1 with TRBJ2-2; D is ambiguous. Germline values: CDR1 SGHAT, CDR2 FQDESV (reference sequence). This CDR3 has 13 amino acids. V shed 2 bases and J shed 9 bases, with 10 bases lying between them.

The gene calls are TRBV19 and TRBJ2-3; TRBD2 agrees at 14 bases. The junction had 2 bases not matched to a gene; V was cut back by 1 base and J by 5 bases. The germline CDR1 and CDR2 sequences are LNHDA and SQIVND (reference sequence). The CDR3 contains 16 residues. CDR3 in amino acids: CASSIAGTSGGDTQYF. CDR3 in DNA: TGTGCCAGTAGTATAGCCGGGACTAGCGGGGGAGATACGCAGTATTTT. The variable domain in full, completed from reference TRBV19 and TRBJ2-3, reads DGGITQSPKYLFRKEGQNVTLSCEQNLNHDAMYWYRQDPGQGLRLIYYSQIVNDFQKGDIAEGYSVSREKKESFPLTVTSAQKNPTAFYLCASSIAGTSGGDTQYFGPGTRLTVL.

The gene calls are TRBV6-5 and TRBJ1-6, with D uncertain. Trimming stripped 0 bases from V and 7 bases from J, with 10 bases between. From germline, CDR1 is MNHEY and CDR2 SVGAGI. The CDR3 totals 15 residues. DNA for the CDR3: TGTGCCAGCAGTTACTCTAATTTGGGGAATTCACCCCTCCACTTT. Protein sequence: CASSYSNLGNSPLHF.